Each of the 10 T cell receptor beta chains below was sequenced from the same sample in a study of cytomegalovirus exposure and HLA in healthy donors. Amplification used 60 Vbeta primers and 13 Jbeta primers. Some clones are missing from TCRdb's copy, which holds only in-frame ones; the method was immunoSEQ multiplex PCR. Seen here are about 120,000 clones, roughly 70% observed once, and the top ten hold over 1.5%. The sequenced sample was PBMCs. These receptor sequences come from a woman aged 18-35 years in good health and CMV-seronegative.

Worth noting for this clone: This specimen includes other DNA sequences encoding the same CDR3. The chain employs TRBV30 and TRBJ1-2; 7 bases fit TRBD1. The V segment lost 3 bases and the J segment 4 bases; nucleotides outside the gene matches: 5. The CDR3 has 13 residues. Germline CDR1 and CDR2: GTSNPN and SVGIG (reference sequence). CDR3 in DNA: TGTGCCTGGAGCACAGGGGATGGCTATGGCTACACCTTC. Translating it yields CAWSTGDGYGYTF.

CDR3 nucleotide sequence: TGTGCCAGCAGCTCACCGACAGATACCTATAGCAATCAGCCCCAGCATTTT. Translated, it gives CASSSPTDTYSNQPQHF. The chain has TRBV7-8 and TRBJ1-5; D possibly corresponds to TRBD1 (5 bases). Per germline, CDR1 SGHVS and CDR2 FQNEAQ. The V and J ends lost 4 bases and 0 bases respectively, with 16 bases between them. This CDR3 spans 17 amino acids.

The rearrangement links TRBV4-2 to TRBJ2-7; TRBD2 aligns across 8 bases. The CDR3 covers 14 residues. Germline CDR1 is LGHNA and CDR2 is YNFKEQ. Unmatched junction bases numbered 1, after V lost 1 base and J lost 2 bases. The CDR3 reads CASSQAGGPYEQYF. For the CDR3, the DNA is TGTGCCAGCAGCCAAGCGGGAGGGCCCTACGAGCAGTACTTC.

The rearrangement joins TRBV25-1 to TRBJ1-1; 7 nucleotides align to TRBD1. The CDR3 loop spans 14 amino acids. CDR1 and CDR2 from the germline V gene are MGHDK and SYGVNS. The V segment lost 5 bases and the J segment 11 bases; nucleotides outside the gene matches: 14. The CDR3 DNA follows: TGTGCCAGCAGTCCCCGGACAGGTGCCGGTTGGGCTTTCTTT. Its translation: CASSPRTGAGWAFF. Drawing the rest from reference TRBV25-1 and TRBJ1-1, the complete variable domain is EADIYQTPRYLVIGTGKKITLECSQTMGHDKMYWYQQDPGMELHLIHYSYGVNSTEKGDLSSESTVSRIRTEHFPLTLESARPSHTSQYLCASSPRTGAGWAFFGQGTRLTVV.

For this clone: One end of the junction fails to match germline, which may point to a read error. The chain combines TRBV7-9 with TRBJ2-7; 8 nucleotides agree with TRBD2. The CDR3 spans 15 residues. Looked up from germline, CDR1 is SEHNR and CDR2 is FQNEAQ (reference sequence). CDR3: CASSAPGGAVYEQHF. Here the CDR3 DNA reads TGTGCCAGCAGCGCCCCCGGGGGGGCGGTCTACGAGCAGCACTTC. The whole variable domain, remainder taken from reference TRBV7-9 and TRBJ2-7, is DTGVSQNPRHKITKRGQNVTFRCDPISEHNRLYWYRQTLGQGPEFLTYFQNEAQLEKSRLLSDRFSAERPKGSFSTLEIQRTEQGDSAMYLCASSAPGGAVYEQHFGPGTRLTVT.

The V and J genes are TRBV4-1 and TRBJ1-4; 9 nucleotides match TRBD1. V shed 0 bases, J shed 8 bases, and the junction held 7 bases outside the gene matches. The CDR3 is 16 amino acids. Germline V gene lookup returns CDR1 MGHRA and CDR2 YSYEKL. CDR3 coding DNA: TGCGCCAGCAGCCAAGATCTAGGACAGGGGAGGGAAAAACTGTTTTTT. Encoded protein: CASSQDLGQGREKLFF.

This chain uses TRBV6-1 with TRBJ1-2; 8 nucleotides agree with TRBD1. The germline V gene has CDR1 MNHNS and CDR2 SASEGT. The CDR3 consists of 15 residues. V dropped 6 bases and J dropped 5; count of bases not matched to a gene: 11. CDR3 nucleotides: TGTGCCAGCAGGGAGACCGTTACAGGGGGATATGGCTACACCTTC. The encoded protein is CASRETVTGGYGYTF.

This clone was observed a few times. This chain uses TRBV15 with TRBJ1-4, with a tentative D call TRBD1 (6 bases). Germline V gene sequence: CDR1 LNHNV, CDR2 YYDKDF (reference sequence). The CDR3 totals 15 residues. Deletions cut 1 base from V and 5 bases from J, with 11 bases between. DNA for the CDR3: TGTGCCACCAGCAGAGCAGGGGCAGGGAATGAAAAACTGTTTTTT. Translating gives CATSRAGAGNEKLFF.

The CDR3 region has the DNA TGCGCCAGCAGCCAAGAACCGGGACAGGGTTCGAACGAGCAGTACTTC. It specifies CASSQEPGQGSNEQYF. The rearrangement uses TRBV4-1 and TRBJ2-7, with 9 bases aligning to TRBD1. Germline V gene data show CDR1 as MGHRA and CDR2 as YSYEKL. This CDR3 spans 16 amino acids. V lost 0 bases to trimming and J lost 5 bases; unmatched junction nucleotides: 8.

V usage is TRBV2 and J usage is TRBJ1-6; the D gene is possibly TRBD1 (6 bases). This CDR3 contains 16 residues. Deletions cut 6 bases from V and 2 bases from J, with 14 bases between. The germline V gene encodes CDR1 SNHLY and CDR2 FYNNEI. Written as DNA, the CDR3 is TGTGCCAGCAGCGGTGGGGGGGGCCCCTATAATTCACCCCTCCACTTT. It specifies CASSGGGGPYNSPLHF.